The 11 T cell receptor beta chains below were found in one sample sequenced in a study of radiation and T cells in renal cell carcinoma. The time point here: blood 4 weeks post-SBRT, at nephrectomy. The treatment denotes: 15 Gy SBRT to primary tumor, nephrectomy 4 weeks later. Clones were sequenced by immunoSEQ multiplex PCR, and TCRdb holds only the in-frame ones, with some missing. The profile shows 120,000 to 150,000 clones, about 88% of them singletons. The specimen was blood, collected from a patient whose treatment included radiotherapy and nephrectomy. All receptors derive from a woman aged 45-59 years with renal cell carcinoma.

The sample holds a few counts of this clone. This chain joins TRBV9 and TRBJ2-7, with D perhaps matching TRBD1 (5 bases). Germline V gene data show CDR1 as SGDLS and CDR2 as YYNGEE. The V and J ends lost 0 bases and 3 bases respectively, with 22 bases between them. CDR3 length: 18 amino acids. The CDR3 sequence: CASSVEAMEGGRDYEQYF. The CDR3 nucleotides are TGTGCCAGCAGCGTAGAAGCAATGGAAGGTGGCAGGGACTACGAGCAGTACTTC.

The chain has TRBV5-1 and TRBJ1-1; D is uncertain. Trimming cost V 5 bases and J 1 base, with 12 bases left between them. The germline V gene has CDR1 SGHRS and CDR2 YFSETQ. The CDR3 totals 14 residues. For the CDR3, the DNA is TGCGCCAGCAGAAAGATGCAGGAGAACACTGAAGCTTTCTTT. Its translation is CASRKMQENTEAFF.

The DNA of the CDR3 is TGTGCCAGCAGCTCAGACCCCGTAGCGGGAGGGCCGAGGAACATTCAGTACTTC. This sequence encodes CASSSDPVAGGPRNIQYF. The genes are TRBV7-9 and TRBJ2-4; 11 bases fit TRBD2. Germline CDR1 and CDR2: SEHNR and FQNEAQ (reference sequence). The CDR3 contains 18 residues. J was trimmed by 7 bases and V by 4 bases; bases with no gene match: 15.

This chain links TRBV27 with TRBJ1-1; D remains ambiguous. Germline V gene sequence: CDR1 MNHEY, CDR2 SMNVEV (reference sequence). This CDR3 has 14 amino acids. The germline V and J ends were trimmed by 5 bases and 10 bases, with 20 bases remaining between them. The DNA for the CDR3 is TGTGCCAGCAGTCCAACCCAGGTTAGGGCCCGAGCTTTCTTT. The encoded protein is CASSPTQVRARAFF.

The J gene is TRBJ2-1, the V gene TRBV18; D perhaps matches TRBD1 (6 bases). Looked up from germline, CDR1 is KGHSH and CDR2 is LQKENI. Trimming removed 3 bases at V and 8 bases at J, with 17 bases between. This CDR3 spans 15 amino acids. CDR3 bases: TGTGCCAGCTCACCGCGTAGGGCCAGGGGCGATGAGCAGTTCTTC. The encoded protein is CASSPRRARGDEQFF.

The gene calls are TRBV10-3 and TRBJ1-1, with TRBD1 matching 7 bases. J lost 2 bases, V lost 7 bases, and 7 bases had no gene match. Germline loops: CDR1 ENHRY, CDR2 SYGVKD. The CDR3 is 14 residues long. CDR3 protein: CAIKRQGPNTEAFF. Here the CDR3 DNA reads TGTGCCATCAAAAGACAGGGCCCCAACACTGAAGCTTTCTTT.

This clone was detected once. This chain connects TRBV7-2 to TRBJ2-7; TRBD2 aligns across 9 bases. This CDR3 spans 15 amino acids. Germline V gene lookup returns CDR1 SGHTA and CDR2 FQGNSA. The J segment lost 1 base and the V segment lost 5 bases, leaving 6 bases of the junction unmatched. CDR3 sequence (DNA): TGTGCCAGCAGCCCGGCGGCGGGAGGGTCCTACGAGCAGTACTTC. This encodes CASSPAAGGSYEQYF.

The chain combines TRBV6-1 with TRBJ2-7; 10 bases agree with TRBD1. CDR1 MNHNS and CDR2 SASEGT come from the germline V gene. CDR3 length: 15 residues. J was trimmed by 6 bases and V by 4 bases; bases with no gene match: 9. In DNA, the CDR3 is TGTGCCAGCAGTGTCGGACAGGGGGGATTGGGCGAGCAGTACTTC. Translating it yields CASSVGQGGLGEQYF.

This chain's CDR3 is CASSPALAVSGNTIYF. CDR3 coding DNA: TGCGCCAGCAGCCCGGCGTTGGCAGTCTCTGGAAACACCATATATTTT. The chain joins TRBV4-3 to TRBJ1-3; D gene unclear. Trimming took off 4 bases at V and 0 bases at J, with 13 bases between the two ends. Germline V lookup: CDR1 LGHNA, CDR2 YSLEER. This CDR3 is 16 amino acids long.

The chain employs TRBV4-2 and TRBJ2-1; 7 bases agree with TRBD1. J gave up 6 bases and V 0 bases, and 8 bases lay outside the gene matches. CDR3 size: 16 residues. In germline, CDR1 is LGHNA, CDR2 YNFKEQ. The CDR3 coding sequence is TGTGCCAGCAGCCAAGAAAGGGGGCAGGGTCGCAATGAGCAGTTCTTC. Its translation: CASSQERGQGRNEQFF.

This chain links TRBV19 with TRBJ2-7, with 7 bases fitting TRBD1. The V segment lost 3 bases and the J segment 2 bases; nucleotides outside the gene matches: 10. Germline V CDR1 and CDR2: LNHDA, SQIVND (reference sequence). This CDR3 spans 16 amino acids. The CDR3 here is CASSMDLGQQTYEQYF. DNA for the CDR3: TGTGCCAGTAGTATGGATCTGGGACAGCAAACCTACGAGCAGTACTTC.